Below, one T cell receptor (beta chain) is given with its context. The antigen remains undetermined. The data derive from a study of post-analysis software for immune sequencing data. Broader study findings: Five TRBV segments, TRBV5-6, TRBV5-1 and TRBV20-1 among them, were found more frequent in patients than controls.

The V and J ends lost 4 bases and 0 bases respectively, with 24 bases between them. This CDR3 contains 19 residues. CDR1 is SGHRS and CDR2 is YFSETQ in the germline V gene. Every TCR beta cDNA library bore unique molecular identifiers. TCRdb ran MiXCR on the PCR reads and lists one entry per CDR3 protein. This table holds hundreds of thousands of distinct CDR3 sequences, more than 50% found once. V and J are TRBV5-1 and TRBJ2-3; D gene unclear. Sequenced sample: blood. This receptor was obtained from a girl aged 2 to 10 with multiple sclerosis. CDR3 in amino acids: CASSGSQIYEFPSTDTQYF. CDR3 in DNA: TGCGCCAGCAGCGGTTCGCAGATATATGAATTTCCTAGCACAGATACGCAGTATTTT.